The T cell receptor beta chain under discussion was sequenced for a study of early T cells in non-severe SARS-CoV-2 infection. Notes on the study in general: Reliance on VDJdb matching favored anti-spike CD8 responses; private and CD4 specificities were missed.

As concerns this clonotype: Antigen: not known.

CDR3 length: 17 residues. Trimming removed 3 bases from V and 6 bases from J, with 22 bases in between. The germline CDR1 and CDR2 sequences are SGHAT and FQNNGV. TCRdb re-analysed the 5' RACE reads in MiXCR, keeping a single row per CDR3 protein. The data show tens of thousands of distinct CDR3 sequences, with about 15% seen just once and 0.5% to 0.75% held by the top ten. The chain joins TRBV11-2 to TRBJ2-3; D not resolved. The sequenced sample consisted of whole blood. This TCR was sampled from an adult who was a healthcare worker with PCR-confirmed SARS-CoV-2 infection or an uninfected control (not recorded which). The CDR3 coding sequence is TGTGCCAGCAGCTTTACCCCCTCAGGAGCCCGACGGGATACGCAGTATTTT. Its protein is CASSFTPSGARRDTQYF.